This passage covers 13 T cell receptor beta chains from one sample sequenced in a study of cytomegalovirus exposure and HLA in healthy donors. The PCR employed 60 Vbeta primers together with 13 Jbeta primers. Sequencing used immunoSEQ multiplex PCR; TCRdb keeps in-frame clones, though not all of them. The table has approximately 160,000 clones, about four fifths seen once; the top ten hold 4.8%. Sequencing input: PBMCs. The receptors originated from a man younger than 35 in good health and CMV-seronegative.

The V gene is TRBV7-9, the J gene TRBJ2-5, with D tentatively TRBD2 (5 bases). Germline loops: CDR1 SEHNR, CDR2 FQNEAQ (reference sequence). The CDR3 spans 13 residues. Trimming shortened V by 2 bases and J by 2 bases, and 6 bases separated the two germline ends. CDR3 in DNA: TGTGCCAGCAGCTTACCGGGGCAAGAGACCCAGTACTTC. It yields the protein CASSLPGQETQYF.

This clone was seen only once. The rearrangement joins TRBV25-1 to TRBJ1-6; D is possibly TRBD1 (6 bases). CDR1 is MGHDK and CDR2 is SYGVNS in the germline V gene. V lost 4 bases, J lost 13 bases, and 11 bases lay in between. The CDR3 extends over 12 amino acids. The CDR3 region is CASSGGGRPLHF. The CDR3, as DNA: TGTGCCAGCAGTGGGGGGGGGCGGCCCCTCCACTTT.

The V call is TRBV6-5, the J call TRBJ2-1, with TRBD1 matching 9 bases. In germline, CDR1 is MNHEY, CDR2 SVGAGI. The CDR3 sequence is 14 residues long. V trimming: 6 bases; J trimming: 8 bases; junction bases outside the gene matches: 8. CDR3 nucleotide sequence: TGTGCCAGCAGAGCGACGGACAGGGGCCATGAGCAGTTCTTC. This sequence encodes CASRATDRGHEQFF.

The gene calls are TRBV9 and TRBJ2-3; 12 bases are shared with TRBD2. V dropped 3 bases and J dropped 5; count of bases not matched to a gene: 4. The germline CDR1 and CDR2 sequences are SGDLS and YYNGEE. The CDR3 is 15 residues long. CDR3 region: CASSASGGALDTQYF. The CDR3 region has the DNA TGTGCCAGCAGCGCTAGCGGGGGGGCCCTAGATACGCAGTATTTT.

A few counts support this clone. Different DNA sequences within this sample yield the same CDR3. The chain employs TRBV19 and TRBJ2-7; D possibly corresponds to TRBD2 (6 bases). Per germline, CDR1 LNHDA and CDR2 SQIVND (reference sequence). The CDR3 contains 14 residues. Trimming shortened V by 3 bases and J by 2 bases, and 11 bases separated the two germline ends. In nucleotides, the CDR3 is TGTGCCAGTAGTATGGGAACGGGAGCCTACGAGCAGTACTTC. Translation: CASSMGTGAYEQYF. Combining the CDR3 with reference TRBV19 and TRBJ2-7 gives the whole variable domain DGGITQSPKYLFRKEGQNVTLSCEQNLNHDAMYWYRQDPGQGLRLIYYSQIVNDFQKGDIAEGYSVSREKKESFPLTVTSAQKNPTAFYLCASSMGTGAYEQYFGPGTRLTVT.

The chain recombines TRBV18 with TRBJ2-7; a weak D match, TRBD1 (6 bases). Germline CDR1 is KGHSH and CDR2 is LQKENI. Trimming took off 2 bases at V and 3 bases at J, with 11 bases between the two ends. This CDR3 has 14 residues. The DNA of the CDR3 is TGTGCCAGCTCACCAGAACAGGGTAGCTACGAGCAGTACTTC. Residues: CASSPEQGSYEQYF. The complete variable domain, with remaining parts taken from reference TRBV18 and TRBJ2-7, reads NAGVMQNPRHLVRRRGQEARLRCSPMKGHSHVYWYRQLPEEGLKFMVYLQKENIIDESGMPKERFSAEFPKEGPSILRIQQVVRGDSAAYFCASSPEQGSYEQYFGPGTRLTVT.

This clone was seen only a few times. The chain links TRBV7-9 to TRBJ1-2; TRBD1 matches 7 bases. Germline V gene lookup returns CDR1 SEHNR and CDR2 FQNEAQ (reference sequence). CDR3 length: 14 amino acids. The trim removed 1 base at V and 4 bases at J, leaving 3 bases unmatched. The DNA of the CDR3 is TGTGCCAGCAGCTTAGGGGACAGTGGCTATGGCTACACCTTC. It is translated as CASSLGDSGYGYTF.

The chain uses TRBV30 and TRBJ1-2; 7 nucleotides match TRBD1. This CDR3 has 13 residues. V shed 2 bases, J shed 2 bases, and the junction held 2 bases outside the gene matches. Looked up from germline, CDR1 is GTSNPN and CDR2 is SVGIG (reference sequence). This CDR3 is CAWSKTGNYGYTF. The CDR3 nucleotides read TGTGCCTGGAGTAAGACAGGGAACTATGGCTACACCTTC.

The gene calls are TRBV10-1 and TRBJ2-1; D may be TRBD2 (6 bases). Trimming cost V 3 bases and J 10 bases, with 10 bases left between them. The germline V gene has CDR1 WNHNN and CDR2 SYGVQD (reference sequence). The CDR3 extends over 12 amino acids. Written as DNA, the CDR3 is TGCGCCAGCAGTGAACTGGGACTCGAGCAGTTCTTC. It codes for CASSELGLEQFF.

The rearrangement links TRBV27 to TRBJ1-1; a possible D gene is TRBD1 (5 bases). The CDR3 contains 13 residues. CDR1 MNHEY and CDR2 SMNVEV come from the germline V gene (reference sequence). V gave up 2 bases and J gave up 4 bases, with 8 bases separating them. Here the CDR3 DNA reads TGTGCCAGCAGTTTACTTAGGGGCACTGAAGCTTTCTTT. As protein: CASSLLRGTEAFF.

The V gene is TRBV7-9, the J gene TRBJ2-5, with 9 nucleotides matching TRBD2. The V gene end was trimmed by 6 bases and the J gene end by 4 bases; junction bases not matched to a gene: 9. CDR1 and CDR2 (germline): SEHNR, FQNEAQ (reference sequence). The CDR3 runs 15 residues. The CDR3 DNA reads TGTGCCAGCAGGGTAGCGGGAGTCTACCCAGAGACCCAGTACTTC. This translates into CASRVAGVYPETQYF.

In its sample, this clone was seen a few times. This chain connects TRBV5-1 to TRBJ2-2, with D tentatively TRBD2 (6 bases). Germline V gene sequence: CDR1 SGHRS, CDR2 YFSETQ. The CDR3 loop spans 16 amino acids. V gave up 4 bases and J gave up 2 bases, with 15 bases separating them. CDR3 DNA: TGCGCCAGCAGCCCACGCGTGGGAGGCAACACCGGGGAGCTGTTTTTT. It translates to CASSPRVGGNTGELFF. The whole variable domain, remainder taken from reference TRBV5-1 and TRBJ2-2, is KAGVTQTPRYLIKTRGQQVTLSCSPISGHRSVSWYQQTPGQGLQFLFEYFSETQRNKGNFPGRFSGRQFSNSRSEMNVSTLELGDSALYLCASSPRVGGNTGELFFGEGSRLTVL.

This clone was seen only a few times. The chain has TRBV29-1 and TRBJ1-2, with TRBD1 identical over 8 bases. The CDR3 loop spans 12 amino acids. The ends lost 4 bases at V and 8 bases at J; junction bases unmatched: 6. CDR1 SQVTM and CDR2 ANQGSEA come from the germline V gene. CDR3 amino acids: CSVVAGGGGYTF. CDR3 sequence (DNA): TGCAGCGTTGTGGCAGGGGGCGGAGGCTACACCTTC.